Each of the 2 T cell receptor beta chains below was sequenced from the same sample in a study of CD8 T cells in ankylosing spondylitis. MiXCR, applied by TCRdb to the 5' RACE reads, yields one record per CDR3 protein. The sample contains about 330,000 distinct CDR3 sequences, around 8% of which appear only once. Broader study findings: Blood from ankylosing spondylitis patients appeared to carry a characteristic roughly 8-variant TCR beta motif.

These receptors lack a known antigen. Input material: blood, either unsorted or a sorted T cell fraction (not recorded which). The receptors were gathered from a male donor with ankylosing spondylitis.

This clonotype was seen ten or more times. CDR3 in DNA: TGCAGCGTTGAGAGCGGGAGGTCCGCAGATACGCAGTATTTT. It yields the protein CSVESGRSADTQYF. The chain employs TRBV29-1 and TRBJ2-3, with 9 bases matching TRBD2. With V trimmed by 3 bases and J by 4 bases, 5 bases remained unmatched. The CDR3 is made up of 14 amino acids. Germline values: CDR1 SQVTM, CDR2 ANQGSEA.

The rearrangement uses TRBV20-1 and TRBJ2-3, with TRBD1 matching 7 bases. The CDR3 is 17 residues long. Germline-derived CDR1 and CDR2 are DFQATT and SNEGSKA (reference sequence). J was trimmed by 1 base and V by 5 bases; bases with no gene match: 15. The CDR3 is CSADLRTGLIRTDTQYF. In DNA, the CDR3 is TGCAGTGCTGACCTCCGGACAGGCTTGATCCGCACAGATACGCAGTATTTT.